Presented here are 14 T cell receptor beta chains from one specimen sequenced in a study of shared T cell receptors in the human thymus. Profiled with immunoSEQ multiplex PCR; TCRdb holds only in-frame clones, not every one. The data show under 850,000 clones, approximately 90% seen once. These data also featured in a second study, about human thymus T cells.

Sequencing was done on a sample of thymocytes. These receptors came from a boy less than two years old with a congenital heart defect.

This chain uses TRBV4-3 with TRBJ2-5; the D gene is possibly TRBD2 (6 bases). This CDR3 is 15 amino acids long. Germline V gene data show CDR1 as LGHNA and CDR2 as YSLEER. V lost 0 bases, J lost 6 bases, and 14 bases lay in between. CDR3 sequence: CASSQDMSGGKTQYF. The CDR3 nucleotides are TGCGCCAGCAGCCAAGATATGAGTGGGGGGAAGACCCAGTACTTC.

The CDR3 region is CASRVSTSGKKNEQFF. The CDR3 region has the DNA TGTGCCAGCAGGGTATCGACTAGCGGGAAGAAAAATGAGCAGTTCTTC. V gene TRBV28 combines with J gene TRBJ2-1; the match to TRBD2 covers 11 bases. The CDR3 is 16 amino acids. Germline CDR1 is MDHEN and CDR2 is SYDVKM. Trimming at V came to 6 bases and at J to 7 bases, leaving 11 bases not matched to a gene.

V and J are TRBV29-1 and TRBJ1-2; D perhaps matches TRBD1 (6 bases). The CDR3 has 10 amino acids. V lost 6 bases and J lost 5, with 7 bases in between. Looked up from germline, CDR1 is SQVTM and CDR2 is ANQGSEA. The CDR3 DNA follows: TGCAGCGTAGGGGGATATGGCTACACCTTC. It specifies CSVGGYGYTF. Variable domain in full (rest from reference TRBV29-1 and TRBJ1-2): SAVISQKPSRDICQRGTSLTIQCQVDSQVTMMFWYRQQPGQSLTLIATANQGSEATYESGFVIDKFPISRPNLTFSTLTVSNMSPEDSSIYLCSVGGYGYTFGSGTRLTVV.

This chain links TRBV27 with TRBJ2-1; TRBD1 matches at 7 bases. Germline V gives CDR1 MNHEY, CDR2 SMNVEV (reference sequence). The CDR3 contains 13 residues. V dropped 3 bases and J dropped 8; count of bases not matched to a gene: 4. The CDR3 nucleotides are TGTGCCAGCAGTTTTGACAGGGACGATGAGCAGTTCTTC. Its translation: CASSFDRDDEQFF.

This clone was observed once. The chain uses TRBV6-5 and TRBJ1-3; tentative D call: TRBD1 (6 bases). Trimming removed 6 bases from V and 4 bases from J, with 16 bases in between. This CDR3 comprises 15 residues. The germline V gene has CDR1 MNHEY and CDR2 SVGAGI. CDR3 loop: CASSRWAGEGNTIYF. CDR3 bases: TGTGCCAGCAGCCGGTGGGCAGGGGAGGGAAACACCATATATTTT.

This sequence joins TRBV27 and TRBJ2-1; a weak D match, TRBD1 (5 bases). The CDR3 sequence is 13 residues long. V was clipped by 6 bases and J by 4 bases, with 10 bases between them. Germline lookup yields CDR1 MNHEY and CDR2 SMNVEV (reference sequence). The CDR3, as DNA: TGTGCCAGCAGCCCGACAGTTTACAATGAGCAGTTCTTC. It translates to CASSPTVYNEQFF.

CDR3 DNA: TGTGCCACCAGCAGAGATGCGGGCCCCTCCCTAGCCAAAAACATTCAGTACTTC. Translating gives CATSRDAGPSLAKNIQYF. V gene TRBV15 combines with J gene TRBJ2-4, with a possible D match to TRBD2 (5 bases). The CDR3 is 18 residues long. The V end lost 0 bases, the J end lost 0 bases, and 15 bases lay between the germline ends. Looked up from germline, CDR1 is LNHNV and CDR2 is YYDKDF (reference sequence).

The CDR3 reads CASSQDYPGLAGETQFF. CDR3 in DNA: TGCGCCAGCAGCCAAGATTACCCGGGACTAGCGGGAGAAACGCAGTTCTTC. The rearrangement uses TRBV4-3 and TRBJ2-1, with 14 bases that match TRBD2. Trimming cost V 0 bases and J 12 bases; bases outside gene matches: 10. The length of the CDR3 is 17 residues. In germline, CDR1 is LGHNA, CDR2 YSLEER.

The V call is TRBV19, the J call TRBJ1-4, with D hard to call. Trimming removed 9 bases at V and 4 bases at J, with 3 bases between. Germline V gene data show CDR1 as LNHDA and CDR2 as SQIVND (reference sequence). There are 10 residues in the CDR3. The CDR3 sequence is CASRNEKLFF. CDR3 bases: TGTGCCAGCCGTAATGAAAAACTGTTTTTT.

DNA for the CDR3: TGTGCCAGCAGTCCCTCGAATTATACATGGGCCTATGGCTACACCTTC. Protein sequence: CASSPSNYTWAYGYTF. The V and J genes are TRBV6-6 and TRBJ1-2; D is unclear. This CDR3 has 16 amino acids. CDR1 and CDR2 (germline): MNHNY, SVGAGI (reference sequence). V was trimmed by 5 bases and J by 4 bases, leaving 20 bases between them.

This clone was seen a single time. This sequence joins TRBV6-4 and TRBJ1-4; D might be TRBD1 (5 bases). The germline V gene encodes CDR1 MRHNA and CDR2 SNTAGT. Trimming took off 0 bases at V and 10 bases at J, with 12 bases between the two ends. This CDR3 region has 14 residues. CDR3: CASSDSLSGGKLFF. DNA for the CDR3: TGTGCCAGCAGTGACTCCCTATCGGGGGGAAAACTGTTTTTT.

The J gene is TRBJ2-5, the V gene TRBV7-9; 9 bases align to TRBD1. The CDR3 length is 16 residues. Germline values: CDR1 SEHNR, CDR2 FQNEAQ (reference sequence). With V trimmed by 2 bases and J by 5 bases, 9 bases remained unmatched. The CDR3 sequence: CASSLWDRDGGETQYF. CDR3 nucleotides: TGTGCCAGCAGCTTATGGGACAGGGATGGAGGGGAGACCCAGTACTTC.

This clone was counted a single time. Here the CDR3 DNA reads TGTGCCAGCAGCTTAGCGGGGGGGGGACTAGCGGACAACACCGGGGAGCTGTTTTTT. Its protein is CASSLAGGGLADNTGELFF. The chain combines TRBV7-8 with TRBJ2-2; 11 positions match TRBD2. CDR3 length: 19 residues. From germline, CDR1 is SGHVS and CDR2 FQNEAQ. The V and J ends lost 0 bases and 2 bases, in that order; junction bases with no gene match: 8.

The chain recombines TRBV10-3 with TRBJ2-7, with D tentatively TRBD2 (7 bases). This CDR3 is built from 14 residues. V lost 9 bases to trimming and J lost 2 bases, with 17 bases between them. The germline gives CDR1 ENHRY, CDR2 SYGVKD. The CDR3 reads CAIGGGPWAYEQYF. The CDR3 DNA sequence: TGTGCCATAGGGGGGGGACCGTGGGCCTACGAGCAGTACTTC.